These 5 T cell receptor beta chains were all obtained from the same sample, sequenced in a study of T cell repertoires in cytomegalovirus infection. The antigens of these receptors remain unknown. TCRdb reprocessed the reads via MiXCR and lists one record per CDR3 protein. This table has hundreds of thousands of distinct CDR3 sequences, approximately 33% appearing once. The sequencing used cultured CD8+ T cells from PBMCs, collected from culture after CMV antigen stimulation. The receptors come from a human donor in good health (CMV status not recorded). Some clones in this sample may be carry-over from other donors' samples.

This clonotype was observed a few times. CDR3: CASSPTVSSTDTQYF. DNA for the CDR3: TGTGCCAGCTCACCAACCGTTTCTAGCACAGATACGCAGTATTTT. The J gene is TRBJ2-3, the V gene TRBV18; no definite D call. The V end lost 2 bases, the J end lost 0 bases, and 9 bases lay between the germline ends. The CDR3 runs to 15 residues. Germline values: CDR1 KGHSH, CDR2 LQKENI.

This clonotype was detected only a few times. The gene calls are TRBV20-1 and TRBJ2-3; TRBD1 is a possible D gene (5 bases). The ends were cut back, 4 bases at V and 3 bases at J, with 20 bases in the middle. Per germline, CDR1 DFQATT and CDR2 SNEGSKA (reference sequence). This CDR3 has 16 amino acids. DNA of the CDR3: TGCAGTGCTACACCTCCTTCGGGCAGGGTAACAGATACGCAGTATTTT. Protein: CSATPPSGRVTDTQYF.

This clonotype was recorded many times. This chain links TRBV12-3 or TRBV12-4 with TRBJ2-2, with 9 bases lining up with TRBD1. V was clipped by 4 bases and J by 3 bases; unmatched bases: 3. CDR3 length: 15 amino acids. The CDR3: CASSYRQGDTGELFF. The CDR3 coding sequence is TGTGCCAGCAGTTACCGACAGGGGGACACCGGGGAGCTGTTTTTT.

The CDR3 region has the DNA TGTGCCAGCAGCTCCCCCGGGGGGACACCTGGGGCCAACGTCCTGACTTTC. Protein: CASSSPGGTPGANVLTF. The chain is built from TRBV7-9 and TRBJ2-6; D is possibly TRBD2 (7 bases). This CDR3 region has 17 residues. V was pared by 4 bases and J by 2 bases, with 15 bases between. Germline CDR1 reads SEHNR; CDR2 reads FQNEAQ (reference sequence).

This chain uses TRBV19 with TRBJ2-2; D is tentatively TRBD1 or TRBD2 (5 bases each). CDR1 LNHDA and CDR2 SQIVND come from the germline V gene (reference sequence). V lost 5 bases and J 5 bases, leaving 18 bases between the germline ends. The CDR3 has 16 residues. This CDR3 is CASSAPGSVWTGELFF. CDR3 nucleotides: TGTGCCAGTAGTGCCCCAGGGAGTGTCTGGACCGGGGAGCTGTTTTTT.